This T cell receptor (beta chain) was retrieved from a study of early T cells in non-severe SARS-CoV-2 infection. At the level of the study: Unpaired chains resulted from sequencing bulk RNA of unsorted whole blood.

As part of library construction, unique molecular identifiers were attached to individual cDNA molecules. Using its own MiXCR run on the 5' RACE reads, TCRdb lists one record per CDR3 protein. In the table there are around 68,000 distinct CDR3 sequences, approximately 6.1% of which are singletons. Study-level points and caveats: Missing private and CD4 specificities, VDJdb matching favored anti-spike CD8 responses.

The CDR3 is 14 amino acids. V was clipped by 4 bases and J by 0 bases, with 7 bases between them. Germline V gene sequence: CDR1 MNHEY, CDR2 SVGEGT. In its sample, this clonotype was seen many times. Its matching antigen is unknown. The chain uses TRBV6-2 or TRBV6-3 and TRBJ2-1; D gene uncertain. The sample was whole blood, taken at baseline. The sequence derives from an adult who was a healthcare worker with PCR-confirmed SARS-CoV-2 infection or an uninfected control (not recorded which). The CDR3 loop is CASSSLGSYNEQFF. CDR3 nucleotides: TGTGCCAGCAGTTCGCTAGGCTCCTACAATGAGCAGTTCTTC.